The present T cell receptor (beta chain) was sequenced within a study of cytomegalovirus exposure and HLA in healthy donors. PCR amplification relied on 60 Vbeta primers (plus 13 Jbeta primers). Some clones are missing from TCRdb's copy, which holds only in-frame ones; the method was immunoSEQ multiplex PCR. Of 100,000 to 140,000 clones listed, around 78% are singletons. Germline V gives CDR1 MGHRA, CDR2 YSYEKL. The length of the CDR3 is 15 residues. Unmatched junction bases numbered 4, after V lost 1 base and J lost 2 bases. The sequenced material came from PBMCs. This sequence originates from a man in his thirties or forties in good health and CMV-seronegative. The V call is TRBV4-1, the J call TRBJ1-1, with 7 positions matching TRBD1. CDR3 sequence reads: CASSQGQGLNTEAFF. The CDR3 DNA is TGCGCCAGCAGCCAAGGACAGGGCCTTAACACTGAAGCTTTCTTT.